This paragraph covers one T cell receptor beta chain sequence. The target of this receptor is not known. No per-base quality is available; no much larger clone lies one base away. The sample's treatment or condition label, decoded: in vitro stimulation with specific CMV peptide epitopes to enrich CMV-specific T cells. Sequenced using an Illumina HiSeq 1500. TCRdb reanalyzed the raw reads on its own, using fastp at Q25 for trimming and MiXCR for clone calling, and kept in-frame beta chains. Merged by CDR3 protein, the rows form single entries marked with the most common genes and DNA. The sample table contains approximately 990,000 distinct CDR3 sequences; only one count was recorded for around 32% of them. Around 15% of the sample is taken by the ten largest. The sample is drawn from a study of T cell repertoires in cytomegalovirus infection (dated by TCRdb to between 2017 and 2020). As for the study more broadly: Alongside well-studied HLA-B-restricted epitopes, the peptide stimulations were aimed at recently identified HLA-C-restricted CMV epitopes, whose presentation resists viral immunomodulation. Donor HLA type was relevant to the analysis, because carriage of CMV infection together with the matching HLA type was indicated by public TCR beta signatures.

The CDR3 starts with the cysteine, ends with the phenylalanine, and has 16 residues. Solely the CDR3 DNA is kept, with 48 bases framed from the first base. The V and J ends are trimmed by 0 bases and 10 bases, leaving 21 bases between them. Per the germline V gene, MGHRA is the CDR1 and YSYEKL is the CDR2. Broad study findings and their caveats: The ex vivo response was dominated by HLA-C-restricted CMV-specific TCR beta clonotypes, which also provided the single most frequent clonotype in two of eight donors. Cumulative frequency of public TCR beta family members discriminated carriers of CMV infection plus the relevant HLA type in this cohort and an independent roughly 330-donor cohort.

This clonotype was obtained from a human donor in good health (CMV status not recorded). Some clones in this sample may be carry-over from other donors' samples. The chain employs TRBV4-1 and TRBJ2-5; a tentative D call is TRBD2 (6 bases match). The input for sequencing was cultured CD8+ T cells from PBMCs, taken from culture after CMV antigen stimulation. Here is the DNA: TGCGCCAGCAGCCAAGAACGGGAACCGGGACTCCGAATCCAGTACTTC. This gives the protein CASSQEREPGLRIQYF.